The T cell receptor (beta chain) described here comes from a study of blood T cells in healthy people across ages. This clonotype occurred a few times. The use of a sample-barcoded 5' primer and a J-beta primer mix characterized a second PCR of roughly 7 to 11 cycles. Tags on each cDNA molecule came from a template-switch adaptor with 12 random nucleotides. TCRdb used MiXCR to reprocess the 5' RACE reads, holding one entry per CDR3 protein. The sample includes about 2 million distinct CDR3 sequences, roughly 50% seen only once; the top ten take approximately 2.1%. The specimen sequenced was blood. This clonotype was obtained from a woman aged 40 to 50 in good health.

The CDR3 region is CASREKPDGTPYEQYF. The CDR3 DNA sequence: TGTGCCAGCAGGGAGAAACCTGATGGGACTCCCTACGAGCAGTACTTC. The chain links TRBV25-1 to TRBJ2-7; D is possibly TRBD2 (6 bases). Germline values: CDR1 MGHDK, CDR2 SYGVNS. V lost 6 bases and J 2 bases, leaving 20 bases between the germline ends. The CDR3 spans 16 residues.